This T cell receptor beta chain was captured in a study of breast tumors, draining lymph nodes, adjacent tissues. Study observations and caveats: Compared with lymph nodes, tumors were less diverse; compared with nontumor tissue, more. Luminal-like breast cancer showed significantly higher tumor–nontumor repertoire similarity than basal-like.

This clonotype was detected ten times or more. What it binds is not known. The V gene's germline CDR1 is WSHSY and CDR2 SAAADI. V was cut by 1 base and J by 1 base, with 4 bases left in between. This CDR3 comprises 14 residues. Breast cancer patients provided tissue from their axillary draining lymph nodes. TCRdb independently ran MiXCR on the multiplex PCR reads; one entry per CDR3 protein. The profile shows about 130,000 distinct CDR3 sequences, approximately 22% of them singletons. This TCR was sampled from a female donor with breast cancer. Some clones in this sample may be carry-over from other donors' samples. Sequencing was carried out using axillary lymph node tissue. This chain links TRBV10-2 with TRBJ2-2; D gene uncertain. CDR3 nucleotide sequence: TGCGCCAGCAGTGAGTTTAAGAACACCGGGGAGCTGTTTTTT. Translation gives CASSEFKNTGELFF.